This TCR beta chain appears in the sequencing data of a study of T cells in Graves' hyperthyroidism and ophthalmopathy. General study results and limits: A model using 13 V-J features told ophthalmopathy apart from stable hyperthyroidism. Most clonotypes expanded in thyroid above 0.001 were likewise present in blood.

Researchers amplified the TCR beta CDR3 regions from RNA transcripts. The HTBI primer set was used in a first-round RT-PCR of the TCR CDR3. Each CDR3 protein is one row after TCRdb ran MiXCR on the multiplex PCR reads. The sample holds approximately 420,000 distinct CDR3 sequences, more than 13% seen once. The CDR3 consists of 18 residues. The germline V gene has CDR1 SGDLS and CDR2 YYNGEE. The V gene lost 0 bases and the J gene lost 0 bases, with 15 bases spanning the gap. This clonotype has just a few counts. The antigen is unknown. Uncontrolled infections, other autoimmune diseases, pregnancy or lactation led to exclusion of patients.

The genes are TRBV9 and TRBJ2-2; unclear D gene. Sample: blood. The clonotype comes from a woman under 40 with Graves' hyperthyroidism. The CDR3 loop is CASSVAVANRANTGELFF. CDR3 nucleotides: TGTGCCAGCAGCGTAGCGGTGGCGAACCGTGCGAACACCGGGGAGCTGTTTTTT.